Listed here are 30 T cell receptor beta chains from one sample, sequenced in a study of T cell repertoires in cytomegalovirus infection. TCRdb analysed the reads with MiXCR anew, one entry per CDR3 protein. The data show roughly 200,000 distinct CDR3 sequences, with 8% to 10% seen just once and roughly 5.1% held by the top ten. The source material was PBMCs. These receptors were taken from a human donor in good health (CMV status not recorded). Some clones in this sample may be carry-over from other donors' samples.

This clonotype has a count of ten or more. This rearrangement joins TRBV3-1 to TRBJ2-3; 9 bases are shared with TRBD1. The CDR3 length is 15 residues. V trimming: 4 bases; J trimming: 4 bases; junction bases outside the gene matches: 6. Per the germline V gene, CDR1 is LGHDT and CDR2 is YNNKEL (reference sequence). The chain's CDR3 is CASSPYRGQADTQYF. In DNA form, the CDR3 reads TGTGCCAGCAGCCCTTACAGGGGGCAGGCAGATACGCAGTATTTT.

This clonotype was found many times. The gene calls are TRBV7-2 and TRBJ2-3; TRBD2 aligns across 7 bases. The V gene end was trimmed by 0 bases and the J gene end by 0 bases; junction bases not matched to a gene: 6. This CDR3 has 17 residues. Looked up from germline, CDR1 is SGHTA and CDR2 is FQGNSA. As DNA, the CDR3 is TGTGCCAGCAGCTTAGCGCAAGCGGGGCTTAGCACAGATACGCAGTATTTT. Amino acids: CASSLAQAGLSTDTQYF.

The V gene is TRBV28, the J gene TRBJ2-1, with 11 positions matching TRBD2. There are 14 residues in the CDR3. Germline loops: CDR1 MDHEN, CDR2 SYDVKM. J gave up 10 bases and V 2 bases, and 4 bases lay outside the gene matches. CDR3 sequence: CASSLGGTSGEQFF. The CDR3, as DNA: TGTGCCAGCAGTTTAGGAGGGACTAGCGGAGAGCAGTTCTTC.

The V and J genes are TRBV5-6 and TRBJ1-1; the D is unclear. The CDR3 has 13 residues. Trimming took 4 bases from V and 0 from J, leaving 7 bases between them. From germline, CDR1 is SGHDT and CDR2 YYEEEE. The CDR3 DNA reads TGTGCCAGCAGCAACGGCGTGAACACTGAAGCTTTCTTT. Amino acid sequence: CASSNGVNTEAFF.

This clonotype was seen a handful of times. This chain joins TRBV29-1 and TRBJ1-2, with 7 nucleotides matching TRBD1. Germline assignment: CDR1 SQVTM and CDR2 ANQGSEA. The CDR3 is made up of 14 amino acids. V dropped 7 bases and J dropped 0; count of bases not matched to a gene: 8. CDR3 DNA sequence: TGCAGCGCCGTTTACAGGGGATCTAACTATGGCTACACCTTC. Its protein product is CSAVYRGSNYGYTF.

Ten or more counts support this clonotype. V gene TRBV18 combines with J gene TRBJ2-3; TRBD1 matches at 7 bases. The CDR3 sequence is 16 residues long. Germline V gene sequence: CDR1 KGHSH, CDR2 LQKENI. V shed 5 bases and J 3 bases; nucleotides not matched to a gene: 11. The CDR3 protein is CASSTSTGKGTDTQYF. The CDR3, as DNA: TGTGCCAGCTCAACCTCGACAGGGAAGGGGACAGATACGCAGTATTTT.

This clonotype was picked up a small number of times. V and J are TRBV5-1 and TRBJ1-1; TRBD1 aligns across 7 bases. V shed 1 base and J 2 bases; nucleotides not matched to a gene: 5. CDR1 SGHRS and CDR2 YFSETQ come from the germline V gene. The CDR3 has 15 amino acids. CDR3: CASSLHGTANTEAFF. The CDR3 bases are TGCGCCAGCAGCTTGCACGGGACAGCTAACACTGAAGCTTTCTTT. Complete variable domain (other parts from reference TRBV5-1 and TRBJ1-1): KAGVTQTPRYLIKTRGQQVTLSCSPISGHRSVSWYQQTPGQGLQFLFEYFSETQRNKGNFPGRFSGRQFSNSRSEMNVSTLELGDSALYLCASSLHGTANTEAFFGQGTRLTVV.

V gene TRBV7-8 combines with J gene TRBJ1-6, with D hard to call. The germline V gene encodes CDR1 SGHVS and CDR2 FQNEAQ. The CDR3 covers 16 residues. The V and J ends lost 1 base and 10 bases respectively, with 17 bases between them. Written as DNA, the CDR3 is TGTGCCAGCAGCTTAGATATTTGGGAGGGAGGCTCACCCCTCCACTTT. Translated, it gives CASSLDIWEGGSPLHF.

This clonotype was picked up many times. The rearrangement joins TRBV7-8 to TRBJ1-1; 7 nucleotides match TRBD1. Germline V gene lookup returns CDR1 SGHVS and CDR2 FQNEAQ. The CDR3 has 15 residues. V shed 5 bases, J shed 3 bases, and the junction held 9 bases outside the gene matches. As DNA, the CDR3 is TGTGCCAGCAGCCCGATAGACAGGGAGGACACTGAAGCTTTCTTT. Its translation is CASSPIDREDTEAFF.

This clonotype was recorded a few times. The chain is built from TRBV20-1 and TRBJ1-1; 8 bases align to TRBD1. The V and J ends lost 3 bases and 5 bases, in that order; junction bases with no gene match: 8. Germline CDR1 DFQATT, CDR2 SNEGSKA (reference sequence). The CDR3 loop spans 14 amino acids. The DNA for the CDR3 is TGCAGTGCTAGGGCAGGGGGCCCAGGGACTGAAGCTTTCTTT. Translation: CSARAGGPGTEAFF.

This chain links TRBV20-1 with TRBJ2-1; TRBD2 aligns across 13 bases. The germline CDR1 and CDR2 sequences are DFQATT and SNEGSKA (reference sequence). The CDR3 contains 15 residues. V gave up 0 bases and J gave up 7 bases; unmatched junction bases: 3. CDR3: CSARETSGRPNEQFF. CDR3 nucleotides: TGCAGTGCTAGAGAGACTAGCGGGAGGCCGAATGAGCAGTTCTTC.

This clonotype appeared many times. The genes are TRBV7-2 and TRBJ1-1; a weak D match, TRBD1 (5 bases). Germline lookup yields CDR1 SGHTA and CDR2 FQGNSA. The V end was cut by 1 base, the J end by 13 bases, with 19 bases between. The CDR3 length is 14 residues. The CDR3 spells CASSLVWEGAPFFF. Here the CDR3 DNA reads TGTGCCAGCAGCTTAGTGTGGGAAGGGGCTCCCTTTTTCTTT. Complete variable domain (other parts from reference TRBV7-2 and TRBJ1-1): GAGVSQSPSNKVTEKGKDVELRCDPISGHTALYWYRQSLGQGLEFLIYFQGNSAPDKSGLPSDRFSAERTGGSVSTLTIQRTQQEDSAVYLCASSLVWEGAPFFFGQGTRLTVV.

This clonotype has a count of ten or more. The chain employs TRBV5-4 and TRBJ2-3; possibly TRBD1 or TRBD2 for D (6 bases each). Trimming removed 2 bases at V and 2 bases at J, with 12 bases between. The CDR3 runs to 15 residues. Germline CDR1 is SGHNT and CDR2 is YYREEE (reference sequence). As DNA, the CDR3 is TGTGCCAGCAGCTTTCGTGGGGGGCACACAGATACGCAGTATTTT. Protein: CASSFRGGHTDTQYF.

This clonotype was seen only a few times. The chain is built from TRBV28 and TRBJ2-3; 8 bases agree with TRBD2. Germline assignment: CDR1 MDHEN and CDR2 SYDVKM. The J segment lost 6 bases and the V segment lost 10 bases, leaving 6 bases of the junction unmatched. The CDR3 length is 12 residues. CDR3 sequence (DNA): TGTGCCACCGGGGGGGTGCATGATACGCAGTATTTT. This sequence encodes CATGGVHDTQYF.

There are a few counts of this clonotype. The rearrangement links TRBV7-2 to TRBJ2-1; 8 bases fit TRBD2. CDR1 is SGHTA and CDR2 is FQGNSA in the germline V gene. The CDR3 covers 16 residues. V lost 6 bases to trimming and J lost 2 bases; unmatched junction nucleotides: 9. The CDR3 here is CASREYSGTPYNEQFF. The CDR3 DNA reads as TGTGCCAGCAGGGAATATAGCGGGACCCCCTACAATGAGCAGTTCTTC.

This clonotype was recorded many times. CDR3 protein: CARSFDGLAGVTEQFF. The CDR3 nucleotides read TGTGCCAGAAGCTTTGATGGACTAGCGGGGGTTACTGAGCAGTTCTTC. The chain uses TRBV5-3 and TRBJ2-1, with TRBD2 matching over 13 bases. TRBV5-3 is an ORF for which the function is uncertain. V was pared by 2 bases and J by 9 bases, with 8 bases of the junction left unmatched. The CDR3 is 16 residues long.

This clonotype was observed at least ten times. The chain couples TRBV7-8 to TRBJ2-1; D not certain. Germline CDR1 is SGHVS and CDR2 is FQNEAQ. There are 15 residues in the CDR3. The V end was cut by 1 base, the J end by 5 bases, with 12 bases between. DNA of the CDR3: TGTGCCAGCAGCTTAGGATTACGGCTAAACAATGAGCAGTTCTTC. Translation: CASSLGLRLNNEQFF.

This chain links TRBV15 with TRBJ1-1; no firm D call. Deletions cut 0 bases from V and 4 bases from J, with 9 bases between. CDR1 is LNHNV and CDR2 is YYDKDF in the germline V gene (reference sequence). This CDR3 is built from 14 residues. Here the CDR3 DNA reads TGTGCCACCAGCAGAGATCTGGGCAGCACTGAAGCTTTCTTT. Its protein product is CATSRDLGSTEAFF.

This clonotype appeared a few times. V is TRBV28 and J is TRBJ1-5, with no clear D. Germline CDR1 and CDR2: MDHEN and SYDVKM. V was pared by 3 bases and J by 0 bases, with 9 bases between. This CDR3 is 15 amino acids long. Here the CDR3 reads CASSFLADSNQPQHF. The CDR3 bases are TGTGCCAGCAGTTTTCTGGCAGATAGCAATCAGCCCCAGCATTTT.

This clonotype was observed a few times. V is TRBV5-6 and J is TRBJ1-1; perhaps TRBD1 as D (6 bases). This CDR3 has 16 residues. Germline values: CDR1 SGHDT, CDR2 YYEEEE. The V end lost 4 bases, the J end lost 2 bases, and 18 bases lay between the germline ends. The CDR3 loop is CASSPPWTVGNTEAFF. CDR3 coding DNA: TGTGCCAGCAGCCCACCTTGGACAGTGGGAAACACTGAAGCTTTCTTT. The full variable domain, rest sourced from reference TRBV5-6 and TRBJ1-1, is DAGVTQSPTHLIKTRGQQVTLRCSPKSGHDTVSWYQQALGQGPQFIFQYYEEEERQRGNFPDRFSGHQFPNYSSELNVNALLLGDSALYLCASSPPWTVGNTEAFFGQGTRLTVV.

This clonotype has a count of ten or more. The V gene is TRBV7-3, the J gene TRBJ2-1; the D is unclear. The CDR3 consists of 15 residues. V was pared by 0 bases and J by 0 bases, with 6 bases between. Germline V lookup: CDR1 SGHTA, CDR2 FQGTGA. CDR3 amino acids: CASSLTLISYNEQFF. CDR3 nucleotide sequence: TGTGCCAGCAGCTTAACCCTAATCTCCTACAATGAGCAGTTCTTC.

The CDR3 here is CASSQDEGQPQHF. DNA of the CDR3: TGCGCCAGCAGCCAAGATGAGGGTCAGCCCCAGCATTTT. This chain uses TRBV4-3 with TRBJ1-5; no clear D. The length of the CDR3 is 13 residues. CDR1 and CDR2 from the germline V gene are LGHNA and YSLEER. V lost 0 bases and J lost 6, with 6 bases in between.

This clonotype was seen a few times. As DNA, the CDR3 is TGCAGTGCTAGAGATACTAGCGGGATAACCTACGAGCAGTACTTC. Amino acids: CSARDTSGITYEQYF. The chain couples TRBV20-1 to TRBJ2-7, with 10 nucleotides matching TRBD2. Trimming took 0 bases from V and 2 from J; bases not matched to a gene: 4. The CDR3 covers 15 residues. The germline V gene encodes CDR1 DFQATT and CDR2 SNEGSKA (reference sequence).

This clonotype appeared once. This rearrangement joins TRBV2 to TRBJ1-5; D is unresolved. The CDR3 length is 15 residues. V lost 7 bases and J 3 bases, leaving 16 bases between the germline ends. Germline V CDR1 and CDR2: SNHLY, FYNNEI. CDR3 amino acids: CASTIGFGVNQPQHF. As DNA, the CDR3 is TGTGCCAGCACGATCGGATTCGGGGTCAATCAGCCCCAGCATTTT.

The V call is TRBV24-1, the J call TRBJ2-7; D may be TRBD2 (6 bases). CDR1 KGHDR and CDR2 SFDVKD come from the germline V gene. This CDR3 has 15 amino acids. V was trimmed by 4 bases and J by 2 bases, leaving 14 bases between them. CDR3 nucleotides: TGTGCCACCAGTGACCCGGGACTGGGGGCCTACGAGCAGTACTTC. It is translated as CATSDPGLGAYEQYF.

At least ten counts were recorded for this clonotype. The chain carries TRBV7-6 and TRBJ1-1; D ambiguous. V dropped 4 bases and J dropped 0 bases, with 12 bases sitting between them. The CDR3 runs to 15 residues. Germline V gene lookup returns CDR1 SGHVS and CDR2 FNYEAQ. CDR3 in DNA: TGTGCCAGCAGCTCATCTAGCGGGGTGAACACTGAAGCTTTCTTT. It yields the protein CASSSSSGVNTEAFF.

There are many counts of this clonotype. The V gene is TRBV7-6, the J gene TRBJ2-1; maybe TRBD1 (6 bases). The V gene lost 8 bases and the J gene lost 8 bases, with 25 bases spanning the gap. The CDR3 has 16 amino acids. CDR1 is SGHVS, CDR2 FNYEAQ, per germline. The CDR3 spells CASGKQGLNPSDEQFF. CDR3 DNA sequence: TGTGCCAGCGGCAAACAGGGCCTGAACCCCAGCGATGAGCAGTTCTTC.

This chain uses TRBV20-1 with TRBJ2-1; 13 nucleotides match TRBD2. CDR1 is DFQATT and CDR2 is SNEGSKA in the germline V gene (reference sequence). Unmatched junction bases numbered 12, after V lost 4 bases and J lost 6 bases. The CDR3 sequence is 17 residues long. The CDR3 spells CSAITSGRARGLNEQFF. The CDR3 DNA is TGCAGTGCTATTACTAGCGGGAGGGCAAGGGGCCTCAATGAGCAGTTCTTC.

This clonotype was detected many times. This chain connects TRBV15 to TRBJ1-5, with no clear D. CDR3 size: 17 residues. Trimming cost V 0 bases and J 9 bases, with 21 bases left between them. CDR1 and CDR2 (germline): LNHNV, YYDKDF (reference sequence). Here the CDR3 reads CATSRDPVPAAGGPQHF. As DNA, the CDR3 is TGTGCCACCAGCAGAGACCCCGTGCCGGCAGCGGGAGGGCCCCAGCATTTT.

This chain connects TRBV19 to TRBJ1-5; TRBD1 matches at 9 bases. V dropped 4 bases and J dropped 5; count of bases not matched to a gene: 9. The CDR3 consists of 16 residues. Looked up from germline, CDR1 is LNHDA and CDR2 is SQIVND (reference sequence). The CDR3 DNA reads TGTGCCAGTAGTAAGGGGGACAGGGCCCCGTATCAGCCCCAGCATTTT. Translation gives CASSKGDRAPYQPQHF. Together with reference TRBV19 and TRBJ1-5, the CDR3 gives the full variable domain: DGGITQSPKYLFRKEGQNVTLSCEQNLNHDAMYWYRQDPGQGLRLIYYSQIVNDFQKGDIAEGYSVSREKKESFPLTVTSAQKNPTAFYLCASSKGDRAPYQPQHFGDGTRLSIL.